The T cell receptor (beta chain) described here comes from a study of blood T cell repertoires in COVID-19. Study background: Donors in the United States, Italy and Spain gave samples during acute or convalescent COVID-19.

Generated by immunoSEQ multiplex PCR, the TCRdb table keeps only in-frame clones and is missing some. The data contain 200,000 to 250,000 clones, over 75% of them seen just once; the ten biggest clones take up roughly 3.5%. This CDR3 is built from 14 residues. The germline V gene encodes CDR1 SGHTA and CDR2 FQGNSA. Trimming left V 1 base short and J 2 bases short, with 8 bases between. The chain combines TRBV7-2 with TRBJ1-1, with D unresolved. This receptor was taken from a woman aged 55-69 years who had recovered from COVID-19. The sample was PBMCs or T cells enriched from blood (not recorded which). The CDR3 loop is CASSLVRGNTEAFF. As DNA, the CDR3 is TGTGCCAGCAGCTTAGTTCGGGGTAACACTGAAGCTTTCTTT.